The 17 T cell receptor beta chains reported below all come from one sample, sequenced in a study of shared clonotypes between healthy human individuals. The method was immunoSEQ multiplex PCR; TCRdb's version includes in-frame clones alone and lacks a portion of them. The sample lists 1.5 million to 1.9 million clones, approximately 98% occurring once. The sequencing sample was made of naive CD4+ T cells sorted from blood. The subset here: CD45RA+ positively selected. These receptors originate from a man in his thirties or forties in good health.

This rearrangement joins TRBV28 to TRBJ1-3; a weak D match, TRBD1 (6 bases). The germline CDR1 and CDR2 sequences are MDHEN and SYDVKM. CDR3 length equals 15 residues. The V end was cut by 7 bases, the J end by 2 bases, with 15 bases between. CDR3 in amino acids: CASTAGGWTGNTIYF. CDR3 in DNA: TGTGCCAGCACCGCGGGGGGCTGGACTGGAAACACCATATATTTT.

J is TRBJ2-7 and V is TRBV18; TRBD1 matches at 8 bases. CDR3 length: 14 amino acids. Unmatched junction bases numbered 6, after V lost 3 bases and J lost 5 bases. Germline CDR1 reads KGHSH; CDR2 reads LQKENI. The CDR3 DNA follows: TGTGCCAGCTCACCGGACAGGGTCGGGAACGAGCAGTACTTC. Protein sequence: CASSPDRVGNEQYF.

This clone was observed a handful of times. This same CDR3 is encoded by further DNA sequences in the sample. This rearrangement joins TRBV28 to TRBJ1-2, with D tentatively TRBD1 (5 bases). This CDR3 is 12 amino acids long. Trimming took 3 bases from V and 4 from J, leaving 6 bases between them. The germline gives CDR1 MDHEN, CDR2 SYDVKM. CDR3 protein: CASSLRGYGYTF. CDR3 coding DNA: TGTGCCAGCAGTTTGAGGGGCTATGGCTACACCTTC.

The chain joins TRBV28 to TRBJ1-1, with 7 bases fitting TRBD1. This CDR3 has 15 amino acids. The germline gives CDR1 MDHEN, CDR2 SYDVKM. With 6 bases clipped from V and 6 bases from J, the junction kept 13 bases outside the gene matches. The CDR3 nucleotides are TGTGCCAGCAGCCCAATTCCATCGACAGGGTCTGAAGCTTTCTTT. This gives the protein CASSPIPSTGSEAFF.

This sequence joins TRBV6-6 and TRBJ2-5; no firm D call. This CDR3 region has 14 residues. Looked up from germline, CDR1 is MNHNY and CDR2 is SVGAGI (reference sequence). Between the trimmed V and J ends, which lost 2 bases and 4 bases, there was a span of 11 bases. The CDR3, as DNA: TGTGCCAGCAGTTACGTCCAGCTCGGAGAGACCCAGTACTTC. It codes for CASSYVQLGETQYF.

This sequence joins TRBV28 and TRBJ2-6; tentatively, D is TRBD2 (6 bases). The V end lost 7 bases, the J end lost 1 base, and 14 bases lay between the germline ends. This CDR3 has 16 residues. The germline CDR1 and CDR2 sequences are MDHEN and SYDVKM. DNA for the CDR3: TGTGCCAGCATGGGAGGAGGCCCTTCTGGGGCCAACGTCCTGACTTTC. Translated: CASMGGGPSGANVLTF.

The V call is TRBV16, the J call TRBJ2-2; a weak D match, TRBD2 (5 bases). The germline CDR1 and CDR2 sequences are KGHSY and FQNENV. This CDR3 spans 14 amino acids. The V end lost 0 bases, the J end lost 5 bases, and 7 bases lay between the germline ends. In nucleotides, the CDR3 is TGTGCCAGCAGCCAATCCTCGGGGACCGGGGAGCTGTTTTTT. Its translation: CASSQSSGTGELFF.

Here the CDR3 DNA reads TGTGCCAGCAGTCTAGGGGGAAGCCTTCAGCCCCAGCATTTT. Encoded protein: CASSLGGSLQPQHF. The rearrangement joins TRBV28 to TRBJ1-5; maybe TRBD1 (6 bases). CDR1 MDHEN and CDR2 SYDVKM come from the germline V gene. The CDR3 spans 14 residues. V lost 5 bases and J lost 6, with 14 bases in between.

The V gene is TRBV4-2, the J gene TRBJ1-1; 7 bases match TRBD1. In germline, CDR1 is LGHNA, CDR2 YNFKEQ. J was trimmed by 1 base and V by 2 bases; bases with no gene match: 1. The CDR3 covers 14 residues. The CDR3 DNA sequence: TGTGCCAGCAGCCAATGGGACAGGAACACTGAAGCTTTCTTT. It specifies CASSQWDRNTEAFF.

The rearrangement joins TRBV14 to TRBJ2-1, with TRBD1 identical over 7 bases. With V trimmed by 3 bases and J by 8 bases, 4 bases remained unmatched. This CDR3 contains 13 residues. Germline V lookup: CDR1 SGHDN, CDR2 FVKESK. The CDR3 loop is CASSQDRFHEQFF. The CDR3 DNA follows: TGTGCCAGCAGCCAGGACAGGTTTCATGAGCAGTTCTTC. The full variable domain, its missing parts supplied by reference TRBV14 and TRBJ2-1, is EAGVTQFPSHSVIEKGQTVTLRCDPISGHDNLYWYRRVMGKEIKFLLHFVKESKQDESGMPNNRFLAERTGGTYSTLKVQPAELEDSGVYFCASSQDRFHEQFFGPGTRLTVL.

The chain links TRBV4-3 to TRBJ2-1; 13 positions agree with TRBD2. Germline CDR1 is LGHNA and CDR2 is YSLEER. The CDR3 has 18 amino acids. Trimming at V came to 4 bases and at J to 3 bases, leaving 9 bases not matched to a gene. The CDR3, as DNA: TGCGCCAGCAGCCCAAGGACTAGCGGGAGTAGTAGCTACAATGAGCAGTTCTTC. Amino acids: CASSPRTSGSSSYNEQFF.

The CDR3 bases are TGTGCCAGCAGCGCGCGTACGTCTGGAAACACCATATATTTT. Its protein product is CASSARTSGNTIYF. V is TRBV6-1 and J is TRBJ1-3, with unresolved D. The germline CDR1 and CDR2 sequences are MNHNS and SASEGT. The CDR3 contains 14 residues. The V end was cut by 6 bases, the J end by 1 base, with 10 bases between.

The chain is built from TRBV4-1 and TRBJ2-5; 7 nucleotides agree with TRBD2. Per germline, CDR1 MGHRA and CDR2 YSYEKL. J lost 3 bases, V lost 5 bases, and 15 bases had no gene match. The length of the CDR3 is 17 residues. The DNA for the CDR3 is TGCGCCAGCAGCTTAAGGCGGGCGGGAGAAGGGGAAGAGACCCAGTACTTC. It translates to CASSLRRAGEGEETQYF.

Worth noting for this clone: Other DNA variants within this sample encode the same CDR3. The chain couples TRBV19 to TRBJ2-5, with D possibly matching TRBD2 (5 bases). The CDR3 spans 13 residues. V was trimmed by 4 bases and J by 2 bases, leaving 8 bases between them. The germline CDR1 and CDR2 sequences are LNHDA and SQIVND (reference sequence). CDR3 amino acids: CASSTRLQETQYF. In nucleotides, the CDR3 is TGTGCCAGTAGTACCCGACTACAAGAGACCCAGTACTTC.

The DNA of the CDR3 is TGTGCCTGGAGTGTATCCCCCCTAGCGGGAGCGGTGGAGACCCAGTACTTC. It translates to CAWSVSPLAGAVETQYF. J is TRBJ2-5 and V is TRBV30, with 10 nucleotides matching TRBD2. The germline gives CDR1 GTSNPN, CDR2 SVGIG (reference sequence). V shed 0 bases, J shed 5 bases, and the junction held 12 bases outside the gene matches. The CDR3 is made up of 17 amino acids.

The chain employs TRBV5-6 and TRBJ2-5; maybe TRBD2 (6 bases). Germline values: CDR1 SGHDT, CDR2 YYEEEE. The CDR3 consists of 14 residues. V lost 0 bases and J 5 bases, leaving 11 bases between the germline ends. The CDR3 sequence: CASSLVGSAETQYF. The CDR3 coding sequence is TGTGCCAGCAGCTTGGTCGGGAGCGCGGAGACCCAGTACTTC.

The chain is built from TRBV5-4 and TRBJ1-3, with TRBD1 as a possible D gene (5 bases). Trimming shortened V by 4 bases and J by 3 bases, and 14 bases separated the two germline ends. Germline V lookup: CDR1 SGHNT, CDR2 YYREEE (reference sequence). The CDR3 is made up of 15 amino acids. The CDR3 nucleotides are TGTGCCAGCAGCCGGGACGGCCGAAGTGGAAACACCATATATTTT. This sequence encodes CASSRDGRSGNTIYF.